A selection of T cell receptor beta chains follows, all from one sample in a study of CD8+ T cells in alopecia areata. Profiled with immunoSEQ multiplex PCR; TCRdb holds only in-frame clones, not every one. The repertoire holds about 160,000 clones, with roughly 65% as singletons. Here the sequenced sample was CD4+ T cells sorted from blood, taken at week 4, from a patient treated with tofacitinib. These receptors were collected from a human donor with alopecia areata. Each CDR3 is given without its conserved first and last residue. Size tells how often a clone was seen (once, few, many) or the class of an expanded clone, and some rows leave it out.

length | size | V | CDR3
14 | - | TRBV30 | AWRGRAGPQAYEQY
11 | - | TRBV6-5 | ASRADSNQPQH
15 | - | TRBV18 | ASSPTSIFGQIHGYT
11 | few | TRBV29-1 | SVGGTGVHGYT
10 | - | TRBV29-1 | SVEGYTGELF
12 | - | TRBV30 | AWSWRERDTEAF
11 | - | TRBV27 | ASSTQGSYGYT
11 | - | TRBV27 | ASSSLGNQPQH
10 | few | TRBV29-1 | SVGQGQETQY
12 | few | TRBV7-2 | ASSLSGRQETQY
12 | - | TRBV5-1 | ASRRGGTTDTQY
13 | - | TRBV2 | ATRRLAGGTGELF
12 | once | TRBV7-9 | ASSRAGTASPLH
11 | - | TRBV29-1 | SAEGQGVDTQY
10 | few | TRBV6-1 | ASRRDQETQY
13 | many | TRBV7-9 | ASSKAAGGLYEQF
14 | few | TRBV11-3 | ASSLNRGGTHNEQF
13 | - | TRBV13 | ASSLAPARANVLT
11 | - | TRBV29-1 | SVWDRNTGELF
13 | - | TRBV25-1 | ASGRGTGGATEAF
12 | - | TRBV7-3 | ASSRTSGAGTQY
9 | - | TRBV6-5 | ASSGNSPLH
13 | - | TRBV10-3 | AISEGTDGTTEAF
14 | once | TRBV4-1 | ASSQEGLMYQETQY
12 | - | TRBV11-2 | ASSFSQGIAEAF
12 | few | TRBV5-6 | ASSAGVDNSPLH
12 | few | TRBV27 | ASSLRRVSYEQY
12 | - | TRBV5-6 | ASSLEQGFSPLH
13 | few | TRBV11-2 | ASSSPEWGLETQY
11 | - | TRBV6-5 | ASSFRQNEKLF
11 | once | TRBV29-1 | SARWAQQETQY
11 | - | TRBV25-1 | ASSADRLGGQY
12 | - | TRBV5-1 | ASSYDRGVRGYT
12 | once | TRBV30 | ACTGLAFIDTQY
12 | few | TRBV29-1 | SVPGGLREDTQY
14 | - | TRBV6-5 | ASSYGSRVGTDTQY
14 | - | TRBV29-1 | SAVPGTSGLQETQY
11 | - | TRBV18 | ASSPTSSYEQY
14 | - | TRBV13 | ASRVLGESYNSPLH
12 | - | TRBV4-3 | ASSQDLRQETQY
12 | - | TRBV5-1 | ASSLGQNTGELF
11 | - | TRBV30 | AWSRDRLYGYT
14 | once | TRBV11-2 | ASSPSGGAAQETQY
10 | - | TRBV29-1 | SVEGGMQTQY
11 | few | TRBV6-6 | ASISRGPLGYT
15 | - | TRBV15 | ATSRVLLAGAGNEQF
13 | - | TRBV4-1 | ASSQPTSREDTQY
10 | - | TRBV30 | AWSVKGPGYT
11 | - | TRBV13 | ASSFKFPFGYT
12 | - | TRBV5-1 | ASNSGGGQETQY
11 | - | TRBV10-3 | AISEWEGDGYT
11 | - | TRBV6-5 | ASSYGGVDTQY
12 | - | TRBV5-6 | ASSFDRDNQPQH
12 | - | TRBV5-4 | ASSSDRNTGELF
13 | - | TRBV25-1 | ASSGRNGSQETQY
13 | - | TRBV29-1 | SGDLVAGGYNEQF
10 | - | TRBV29-1 | SVVGIANIQY
12 | - | TRBV7-6 | ASSWGRVGDIQY
13 | - | TRBV30 | AWSTTSGGLYEQY
15 | once | TRBV5-1 | ASSSTLDRGFNYGYT